These 29 T cell receptor beta chains were all obtained from the same sample, sequenced in a study of low-dose radiotherapy and immunotherapy resistance in tumors. Primers used for first-strand cDNA, a TRAV- and TRBV-specific set, covered both alpha and beta chains. Both a constant-region primer and a V-primer adapter served to amplify TCRs across roughly 20 PCR cycles. TCRdb ran MiXCR on the reads and lists one entry per CDR3 protein. The sample contains 75,000 to 95,000 distinct CDR3 sequences, 20% to 25% of which appear only once. The time point here: after trial treatment. Sample treatment: LDRT plus nivolumab, ipilimumab, low-dose cyclophosphamide and aspirin (RACIN trial). The sequences come from PBMCs, collected after low-dose radiotherapy plus immunotherapy. All receptors come from a female donor with ovarian cancer.

This clonotype was seen repeatedly, ten times or more. This chain uses TRBV4-2 with TRBJ2-3, with D unclear. Trimming shortened V by 0 bases and J by 6 bases, and 10 bases separated the two germline ends. The CDR3 runs to 14 residues. The germline gives CDR1 LGHNA, CDR2 YNFKEQ. CDR3 loop: CASSQDRSSDTQYF. The CDR3 nucleotides are TGTGCCAGCAGCCAAGATCGTAGCAGTGATACGCAGTATTTT.

At least ten counts were recorded for this clonotype. The chain has TRBV27 and TRBJ1-2; D perhaps matches TRBD1 (6 bases). Between the trimmed V and J ends, which lost 2 bases and 4 bases, there was a span of 35 bases. This CDR3 has 22 residues. Germline V CDR1 and CDR2: MNHEY, SMNVEV (reference sequence). CDR3 coding DNA: TGTGCCAGCAGTTTACCTAGGACAGATACCAAGTTTACGAAGGGGGGATTCTATGGCTACACCTTC. It encodes CASSLPRTDTKFTKGGFYGYTF.

In this sample, this clonotype turned up many times. The chain carries TRBV14 and TRBJ2-2, with no clear D. The CDR3 runs to 15 residues. Trimming removed 3 bases from V and 4 bases from J, with 12 bases in between. CDR1 and CDR2 from the germline V gene are SGHDN and FVKESK. CDR3: CASSHAVGFTGELFF. DNA of the CDR3: TGTGCCAGCAGCCATGCTGTCGGCTTCACCGGGGAGCTGTTTTTT.

This clonotype came up many times. The chain couples TRBV12-3 or TRBV12-4 to TRBJ1-6; 9 bases match TRBD1. Trimming removed 2 bases from V and 10 bases from J; junction bases left unmatched: 3. The CDR3 runs to 14 residues. The CDR3 DNA follows: TGTGCCAGCAGTTTAAGACAGGGGGGGTCACCCCTCCACTTT. This codes for CASSLRQGGSPLHF.

This clonotype appeared a single time. A read error is possible here, since a much larger clone lies one base away. The chain is built from TRBV20-1 and TRBJ2-5; either TRBD1 or TRBD2 may supply D (6 bases each). This CDR3 has 15 residues. In germline, CDR1 is DFQATT, CDR2 SNEGSKA (reference sequence). DNA for the CDR3: TGCAATGCTAGAGATGAACGGGGGCGACAAGAGACCCAGTACTTC. This encodes CNARDERGRQETQYF.

As to this clonotype: A single base is all that separates this from a far larger clone, so a read error is likely. The genes are TRBV5-3 and TRBJ2-5, with 10 bases fitting TRBD2. TRBV5-3 is flagged as an ORF with uncertain function. V gave up 9 bases and J gave up 2 bases; unmatched junction bases: 13. The CDR3 contains 16 residues. The CDR3 spells CANSKKRGGQQETQYF. The DNA for the CDR3 is TGTGCCAACAGCAAAAAGCGGGGGGGCCAACAAGAGACCCAGTACTTC.

The sample holds one count of this clonotype. Given a far larger clone just one base away, this is likely a sequencing read error. The rearrangement uses TRBV24-1 and TRBJ2-5; D might be TRBD2 (7 bases). Trimming pared 7 bases from V and 11 bases from J, leaving 19 bases between. The CDR3 consists of 13 residues. Germline assignment: CDR1 KGHDR and CDR2 SFDVKD. CDR3 sequence (DNA): TGTGCCACCAGACAGGAGGGGGGGTTTGAGCAGTACTTC. It specifies CATRQEGGFEQYF.

This clonotype was picked up many times. The V gene is TRBV15, the J gene TRBJ2-7, with 8 bases identical to TRBD1. The V segment lost 1 base and the J segment 5 bases; nucleotides outside the gene matches: 7. The CDR3 runs 15 residues. The germline CDR1 and CDR2 sequences are LNHNV and YYDKDF (reference sequence). The CDR3 bases are TGTGCCACCAGCAGAGGTGGGACAGGAACCCACGAGCAGTACTTC. This sequence encodes CATSRGGTGTHEQYF.

This chain uses TRBV6-2 or TRBV6-3 with TRBJ2-7, with 9 nucleotides matching TRBD1. This CDR3 spans 17 amino acids. V lost 0 bases to trimming and J lost 3 bases; unmatched junction nucleotides: 9. Looked up from germline, CDR1 is MNHEY and CDR2 is SVGEGT. CDR3 DNA sequence: TGTGCCAGCAGTTACTCGATTACGGGACAGGGAATCTACGAGCAGTACTTC. Amino acid sequence: CASSYSITGQGIYEQYF.

This clonotype was counted a few times. A read error is the likely source, as a far larger clone sits one nucleotide away. The chain recombines TRBV14 with TRBJ2-4; TRBD2 agrees at 10 bases. Unmatched junction bases numbered 19, after V lost 4 bases and J lost 13 bases. The V gene's germline CDR1 is SGHDN and CDR2 FVKESK. The CDR3 loop spans 17 amino acids. The CDR3 is CASSPPSGRAVYNEQYF. The DNA of the CDR3 is TGTGCCAGCAGCCCCCCGAGCGGGAGGGCCGTCTACAATGAGCAGTACTTC.

This clonotype has a count of ten or more. The chain employs TRBV11-3 and TRBJ2-1; TRBD2 might be the D (6 bases). Trimming pared 5 bases from V and 0 bases from J, leaving 11 bases between. The germline gives CDR1 SGHNT, CDR2 YENEEA. The CDR3 length is 15 residues. The CDR3 spells CASSPLATSYNEQFF. The CDR3 DNA reads as TGTGCCAGCAGCCCCCTAGCGACCTCCTACAATGAGCAGTTCTTC.

This clonotype was picked up many times. This chain links TRBV6-2 or TRBV6-3 with TRBJ1-2; no reliable D call. V lost 0 bases to trimming and J lost 0 bases, with 2 bases between them. The CDR3 loop spans 13 amino acids. Per the germline V gene, CDR1 is MNHEY and CDR2 is SVGEGT. CDR3 sequence: CASSYSSNYGYTF. The CDR3 region has the DNA TGTGCCAGCAGTTACTCATCTAACTATGGCTACACCTTC.

This clonotype was seen at least ten times. The rearrangement joins TRBV6-2 or TRBV6-3 to TRBJ1-4; D is unclear. V lost 5 bases and J lost 5, with 24 bases in between. The CDR3 has 18 amino acids. Germline assignment: CDR1 MNHEY and CDR2 SVGEGT. Here the CDR3 reads CASSDIVSWAGLNEKLFF. As DNA, the CDR3 is TGTGCCAGCAGTGATATAGTGAGTTGGGCAGGCCTCAATGAAAAACTGTTTTTT.

This clonotype was counted ten times or more. The gene calls are TRBV9 and TRBJ2-1; D is possibly TRBD1 or TRBD2 (5 bases each). Between the trimmed V and J ends, which lost 4 bases and 1 base, there was a span of 12 bases. There are 15 residues in the CDR3. Germline loops: CDR1 SGDLS, CDR2 YYNGEE. CDR3 loop: CASSPQGVSYNEQFF. CDR3 DNA: TGTGCCAGCAGCCCCCAGGGAGTTTCCTACAATGAGCAGTTCTTC.

The sample holds a few counts of this clonotype. The CDR3 sequence: CASGGGSQPQHF. The CDR3 coding sequence is TGTGCCAGCGGGGGCGGGTCCCAGCCCCAGCATTTT. The rearrangement links TRBV21-1 to TRBJ1-5; TRBD1 reflects the table's D call only, with no check against the DNA. TRBV21-1 is a pseudogene locus. The CDR3 sequence is 12 residues long.

Many counts were recorded for this clonotype. V and J are TRBV6-2 or TRBV6-3 and TRBJ2-2; D may correspond to TRBD1 or TRBD2 (5 bases each). This CDR3 spans 13 amino acids. CDR1 and CDR2 from the germline V gene are MNHEY and SVGEGT. V lost 6 bases to trimming and J lost 4 bases, with 9 bases between them. CDR3 region: CASRDGATGELFF. In DNA, the CDR3 is TGTGCCAGCAGGGACGGGGCCACCGGGGAGCTGTTTTTT.

This clonotype was seen ten or more times. This sequence joins TRBV19 and TRBJ1-1, with 7 positions matching TRBD1. Germline assignment: CDR1 LNHDA and CDR2 SQIVND (reference sequence). This CDR3 has 18 amino acids. V gave up 5 bases and J gave up 0 bases; unmatched junction bases: 15. The CDR3: CASSVDRTLSIMNTEAFF. CDR3 bases: TGTGCCAGTAGTGTGGACAGGACCCTTTCCATAATGAACACTGAAGCTTTCTTT.

This clonotype was counted many times. V gene TRBV20-1 combines with J gene TRBJ2-7; D call uncertain. Germline-derived CDR1 and CDR2 are DFQATT and SNEGSKA (reference sequence). V was cut by 6 bases and J by 3 bases, with 18 bases left in between. CDR3 length equals 14 residues. The CDR3 DNA follows: TGCAGTGCGAGGACGGCAACTAATTACTACGAGCAGTACTTC. This gives the protein CSARTATNYYEQYF.

In the case of this clonotype: This probably arose from a read error, given a far larger clone one base away. The chain links TRBV12-3 or TRBV12-4 to TRBJ2-1; D not resolved. The V gene lost 0 bases and the J gene lost 10 bases, with 19 bases spanning the gap. This CDR3 is 16 amino acids long. Here the CDR3 DNA reads TGTGCCAGCAGTTTAGCGCTCCAGGTGAAGACCTACGAGCAGTTCTTC. It codes for CASSLALQVKTYEQFF.

This clonotype was seen ten or more times. The V gene is TRBV2, the J gene TRBJ2-1; 7 positions match TRBD2. Trimming removed 10 bases from V and 0 bases from J; junction bases left unmatched: 6. The CDR3 length is 14 residues. Germline assignment: CDR1 SNHLY and CDR2 FYNNEI. CDR3 region: CATLADRSYNEQFF. The CDR3, as DNA: TGTGCCACCCTAGCGGATCGCTCCTACAATGAGCAGTTCTTC.

On this clonotype: A far larger clone is just one base off, so this is likely a read error. The rearrangement joins TRBV10-3 to TRBJ2-5; no reliable D call. Germline CDR1 reads ENHRY; CDR2 reads SYGVKD. The CDR3 runs to 12 residues. CDR3 bases: TGTGCCAGCAGTTACGTCGGAGAGACCCAGTACTTC. Protein product: CASSYVGETQYF.

There are many counts of this clonotype. The chain links TRBV20-1 to TRBJ2-7, with 7 bases that match TRBD2. The CDR3 spans 15 residues. V lost 3 bases to trimming and J lost 2 bases; unmatched junction nucleotides: 10. The germline CDR1 and CDR2 sequences are DFQATT and SNEGSKA (reference sequence). CDR3: CSASLVTSATYEQYF. The CDR3 DNA sequence: TGCAGTGCTAGCCTCGTAACTAGCGCAACCTACGAGCAGTACTTC.

On this clonotype itself: A far larger clone is off by one base, so a read error is likely. V usage is TRBV28 and J usage is TRBJ1-1, with D hard to call. V was pared by 5 bases and J by 2 bases, with 15 bases between. Germline CDR1 MDHEN, CDR2 SYDVKM. This CDR3 has 15 residues. CDR3 sequence reads: CASSPKGSSNTEAFF. The DNA for the CDR3 is TGTGCCAGCAGTCCCAAGGGTTCAAGTAACACTGAAGCTTTCTTT.

This chain connects TRBV3-1 to TRBJ2-2; 11 nucleotides align to TRBD1. Unmatched junction bases numbered 3, after V lost 4 bases and J lost 2 bases. The CDR3 has 16 amino acids. The germline CDR1 and CDR2 sequences are LGHDT and YNNKEL (reference sequence). CDR3 residues: CASSPRTGGNTGELFF. For the CDR3, the DNA is TGTGCCAGCAGCCCTCGGACAGGGGGCAACACCGGGGAGCTGTTTTTT.

In this sample, this clonotype turned up many times. The V and J genes are TRBV2 and TRBJ2-1; the D is unclear. From germline, CDR1 is SNHLY and CDR2 FYNNEI. The CDR3 is made up of 13 amino acids. V was shortened by 5 bases and J by 6 bases, with 11 bases between the two germline ends. The CDR3 loop reads CASSLWAANEQFF. The CDR3 nucleotides are TGTGCCAGCAGTCTTTGGGCGGCCAATGAGCAGTTCTTC.

This clonotype was seen ten or more times. This rearrangement joins TRBV20-1 to TRBJ2-7; D may be TRBD1 (6 bases). The CDR3 covers 13 residues. The V gene's germline CDR1 is DFQATT and CDR2 SNEGSKA (reference sequence). V was shortened by 6 bases and J by 0 bases, with 12 bases between the two germline ends. CDR3 nucleotide sequence: TGCAGTGCACTCGGGGACAACTCCTACGAGCAGTACTTC. It codes for CSALGDNSYEQYF.

This clonotype has at least ten counts. The rearrangement joins TRBV10-3 to TRBJ2-5; the match to TRBD1 covers 11 bases. The CDR3 loop spans 14 amino acids. Germline V CDR1 and CDR2: ENHRY, SYGVKD. V dropped 6 bases and J dropped 2; count of bases not matched to a gene: 2. CDR3 in DNA: TGTGCCATCAGGAGGGACAGGGGGCAAGAGACCCAGTACTTC. It is translated as CAIRRDRGQETQYF.

This clonotype was counted only a few times. The gene calls are TRBV18 and TRBJ2-3; possibly TRBD1 or TRBD2 for D (5 bases each). This CDR3 contains 19 residues. Trimming removed 0 bases at V and 2 bases at J, with 21 bases between. Germline V gene lookup returns CDR1 KGHSH and CDR2 LQKENI. CDR3 DNA: TGTGCCAGCTCACCACCGCGATATAGTCGGGACCAATCCACAGATACGCAGTATTTT. This sequence encodes CASSPPRYSRDQSTDTQYF.

This clonotype appeared many times. CDR3 in amino acids: CASSIRGGGTSGANVLTF. CDR3 nucleotides: TGTGCCAGTAGTATTCGAGGAGGGGGGACCTCTGGGGCCAACGTCCTGACTTTC. This chain links TRBV19 with TRBJ2-6, with D possibly being TRBD1 or TRBD2 (6 bases each). The CDR3 has 18 residues. V lost 3 bases, J lost 0 bases, and 15 bases lay in between. CDR1 LNHDA and CDR2 SQIVND come from the germline V gene (reference sequence).